This passage covers 18 T cell receptor beta chains from one sample sequenced in a study of type 1 regulatory T cells. Each CDR3 protein gets one entry after TCRdb re-called the reads with MiXCR. The top ten clones hold over 1.5% of a sample with roughly 60,000 distinct CDR3 sequences, 60% to 80% of them seen once. These receptors are not linked to any known antigen. Source material: cultured non-Tr1 T cells, either the whole culture or a sorted T cell fraction (not recorded which). The source of these receptors is a human donor in good health.

V gene TRBV7-2 combines with J gene TRBJ2-1; D is undetermined. V shed 2 bases and J shed 5 bases, with 10 bases lying between them. Germline V lookup: CDR1 SGHTA, CDR2 FQGNSA. This CDR3 is built from 14 residues. The CDR3 here is CASSLNYADNEQFF. CDR3 DNA sequence: TGTGCCAGCAGCTTAAATTACGCAGACAATGAGCAGTTCTTC. Full variable domain (rest looked up from reference TRBV7-2 and TRBJ2-1): GAGVSQSPSNKVTEKGKDVELRCDPISGHTALYWYRQSLGQGLEFLIYFQGNSAPDKSGLPSDRFSAERTGGSVSTLTIQRTQQEDSAVYLCASSLNYADNEQFFGPGTRLTVL.

This clonotype showed up many times. This chain connects TRBV7-3 to TRBJ2-3; TRBD2 aligns across 10 bases. The V gene end was trimmed by 5 bases and the J gene end by 1 base; junction bases not matched to a gene: 9. In germline, CDR1 is SGHTA, CDR2 FQGTGA. The CDR3 runs 17 residues. CDR3 coding DNA: TGTGCCAGCAGCCTAAACGACGGACTAGCGGGCACAGATACGCAGTATTTT. It codes for CASSLNDGLAGTDTQYF.

This chain links TRBV20-1 with TRBJ2-4; a possible D gene is TRBD2 (5 bases). The germline V and J ends were trimmed by 6 bases and 0 bases, with 12 bases remaining between them. Per germline, CDR1 DFQATT and CDR2 SNEGSKA (reference sequence). The CDR3 has 14 amino acids. As DNA, the CDR3 is TGCAGTGCCGCGGCGGGTTCAGCCAAAAACATTCAGTACTTC. It encodes CSAAAGSAKNIQYF.

The genes are TRBV28 and TRBJ1-2, with D possibly matching TRBD1 (5 bases). Trimming removed 11 bases from V and 4 bases from J, with 23 bases in between. CDR3 size: 15 residues. Germline CDR1 is MDHEN and CDR2 is SYDVKM. The CDR3: CAATVAGPSRYGYTF. As DNA, the CDR3 is TGTGCCGCGACCGTGGCAGGGCCCTCTCGCTATGGCTACACCTTC.

The chain is built from TRBV27 and TRBJ2-5; D is perhaps TRBD1 (5 bases). In germline, CDR1 is MNHEY, CDR2 SMNVEV (reference sequence). V lost 6 bases and J 3 bases, leaving 5 bases between the germline ends. CDR3 length: 11 residues. CDR3 in DNA: TGTGCCAGCAGAGGGGAAGAGACCCAGTACTTC. It codes for CASRGEETQYF.

This clonotype was detected only a few times. V is TRBV7-2 and J is TRBJ2-7, with 8 bases matching TRBD1. There are 13 residues in the CDR3. The J segment lost 6 bases and the V segment lost 7 bases, leaving 8 bases of the junction unmatched. Germline CDR1 and CDR2: SGHTA and FQGNSA. CDR3 region: CASTFRTGFEQYF. The CDR3, as DNA: TGTGCCAGCACCTTTAGGACAGGGTTCGAGCAGTACTTC. Using reference TRBV7-2 and TRBJ2-7 for the parts outside the CDR3, the full variable domain is GAGVSQSPSNKVTEKGKDVELRCDPISGHTALYWYRQSLGQGLEFLIYFQGNSAPDKSGLPSDRFSAERTGGSVSTLTIQRTQQEDSAVYLCASTFRTGFEQYFGPGTRLTVT.

The chain carries TRBV2 and TRBJ2-3; D gene unclear. This CDR3 is 11 amino acids long. V gave up 6 bases and J gave up 6 bases, with 7 bases separating them. Germline assignment: CDR1 SNHLY and CDR2 FYNNEI. CDR3 coding DNA: TGTGCCAGCAGATCCGGGGATACGCAGTATTTT. This codes for CASRSGDTQYF.

J is TRBJ2-3 and V is TRBV5-6; D is unclear. Germline V gene data show CDR1 as SGHDT and CDR2 as YYEEEE. The CDR3 contains 13 residues. Trimming stripped 0 bases from V and 3 bases from J, with 5 bases between. The CDR3 coding sequence is TGTGCCAGCAGCTTGGTCTTTACAGATACGCAGTATTTT. It encodes CASSLVFTDTQYF.

V gene TRBV24-1 combines with J gene TRBJ1-4; maybe TRBD1 (5 bases). Deletions cut 1 base from V and 15 bases from J, with 11 bases between. Germline CDR1 reads KGHDR; CDR2 reads SFDVKD. The CDR3 consists of 12 residues. The CDR3 nucleotides are TGTGCCACCAGTGATTTAACCGGGACTGTGTTTTTT. It yields the protein CATSDLTGTVFF.

CDR3 region: CASSEAETDLNTEAFF. The CDR3 nucleotides read TGTGCCAGCAGTGAAGCCGAGACAGATTTGAACACTGAAGCTTTCTTT. V is TRBV2 and J is TRBJ1-1; the D gene is possibly TRBD1 (5 bases). Trimming pared 0 bases from V and 0 bases from J, leaving 11 bases between. The V gene's germline CDR1 is SNHLY and CDR2 FYNNEI. CDR3 size: 16 residues.

The J gene is TRBJ2-7, the V gene TRBV11-2; D might be TRBD1 (7 bases). With 5 bases removed from V and 4 bases from J, the gap between germline ends came to 21 bases. The CDR3 sequence is 16 residues long. Germline assignment: CDR1 SGHAT and CDR2 FQNNGV. Written as DNA, the CDR3 is TGTGCCAGCAGCCGGAGTGAGGTACAGGGGAGGTACGAGCAGTACTTC. It translates to CASSRSEVQGRYEQYF.

This chain links TRBV19 with TRBJ2-1; no definite D call. This CDR3 has 13 residues. CDR1 is LNHDA and CDR2 is SQIVND in the germline V gene (reference sequence). Trimming stripped 5 bases from V and 3 bases from J, with 8 bases between. CDR3 sequence: CASSGSDYNEQFF. DNA for the CDR3: TGTGCCAGTAGTGGCTCGGACTACAATGAGCAGTTCTTC.

V is TRBV2 and J is TRBJ1-1, with D unclear. This CDR3 region has 14 residues. Trimming pared 4 bases from V and 5 bases from J, leaving 14 bases between. Looked up from germline, CDR1 is SNHLY and CDR2 is FYNNEI. The CDR3 DNA sequence: TGTGCCAGCAGTGTGTTTAGGGATAGTACTGAAGCTTTCTTT. It yields the protein CASSVFRDSTEAFF.

The chain joins TRBV6-1 to TRBJ2-3, with 8 bases identical to TRBD1. The CDR3 is 16 residues long. Trimming removed 3 bases from V and 0 bases from J; junction bases left unmatched: 5. CDR1 is MNHNS, CDR2 SASEGT, per germline. The CDR3 loop is CASSERQGPSTDTQYF. The CDR3 DNA is TGTGCCAGCAGTGAGAGACAGGGGCCTAGCACAGATACGCAGTATTTT.

This clonotype was seen a few times. The chain couples TRBV6-5 to TRBJ2-5, with TRBD2 identical over 10 bases. Losses at the gene ends were 5 bases for V and 5 bases for J; bases not matched to a gene: 8. From germline, CDR1 is MNHEY and CDR2 SVGAGI. The length of the CDR3 is 15 residues. Written as DNA, the CDR3 is TGTGCCAGCAGTCCGGGACTAGCGAGCCGGGAGACCCAGTACTTC. It encodes CASSPGLASRETQYF.

The CDR3 reads CASSLVSGFNSPLHF. The CDR3 bases are TGTGCCAGCAGCTTAGTATCAGGGTTTAATTCACCCCTCCACTTT. The chain combines TRBV7-8 with TRBJ1-6, with D maybe TRBD1 (5 bases). The CDR3 covers 15 residues. V lost 1 base and J 6 bases, leaving 10 bases between the germline ends. Looked up from germline, CDR1 is SGHVS and CDR2 is FQNEAQ.

The rearrangement uses TRBV7-2 and TRBJ2-1, with TRBD2 as a possible D gene (5 bases). Germline V gives CDR1 SGHTA, CDR2 FQGNSA. The CDR3 has 16 residues. V was cut by 1 base and J by 2 bases, with 12 bases left in between. CDR3 in amino acids: CASSLGTDWTYNEQFF. CDR3 DNA: TGTGCCAGCAGCTTAGGGACTGATTGGACCTACAATGAGCAGTTCTTC.

The chain uses TRBV7-6 and TRBJ2-7, with D possibly matching TRBD1 (5 bases). CDR1 SGHVS and CDR2 FNYEAQ come from the germline V gene. CDR3 size: 12 residues. V was shortened by 7 bases and J by 6 bases, with 13 bases between the two germline ends. The CDR3 sequence is CASTPDTGEQYF. The CDR3 DNA sequence: TGTGCCAGCACCCCGGACACTGGCGAGCAGTACTTC.